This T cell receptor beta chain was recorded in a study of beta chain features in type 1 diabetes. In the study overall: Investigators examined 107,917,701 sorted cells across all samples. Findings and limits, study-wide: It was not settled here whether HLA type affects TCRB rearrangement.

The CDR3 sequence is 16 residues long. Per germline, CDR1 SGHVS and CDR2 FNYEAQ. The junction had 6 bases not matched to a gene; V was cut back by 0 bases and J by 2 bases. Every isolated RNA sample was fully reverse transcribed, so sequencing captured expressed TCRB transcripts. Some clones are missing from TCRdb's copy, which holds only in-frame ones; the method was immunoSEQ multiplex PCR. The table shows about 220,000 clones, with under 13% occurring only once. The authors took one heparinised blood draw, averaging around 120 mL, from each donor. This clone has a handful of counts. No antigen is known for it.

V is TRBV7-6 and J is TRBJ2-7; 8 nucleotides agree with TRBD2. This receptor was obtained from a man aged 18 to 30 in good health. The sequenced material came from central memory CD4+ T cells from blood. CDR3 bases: TGTGCCAGCAGCTTAGCGGGGGTAGCGGGAACCTACGAGCAGTACTTC. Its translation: CASSLAGVAGTYEQYF. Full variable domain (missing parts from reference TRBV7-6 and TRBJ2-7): GAGVSQSPRYKVTKRGQDVALRCDPISGHVSLYWYRQALGQGPEFLTYFNYEAQQDKSGLPNDRFSAERPEGSISTLTIQRTEQRDSAMYRCASSLAGVAGTYEQYFGPGTRLTVT.